This TCR beta chain was identified in a study of regulatory T cells in long-lasting Graves disease. Germline values: CDR1 MNHNS, CDR2 SASEGT. The CDR3 covers 14 residues. The time point was: newly diagnosed GD, antithyroid drugs for less than 3 months. With RNA extracted from PBMCs as input, the TCR library was made. Relying on iRepertoire HTBI primers and Arm-PCR of CDR3 regions, the team built TCR beta libraries. Each CDR3 protein is one row after TCRdb ran MiXCR on the multiplex PCR reads. There are hundreds of thousands of distinct CDR3 sequences in the sample; 15% to 20% occur only once, and about 18% lies in the top ten. Many counts were recorded for this clonotype. At one of its ends the junction is not consistent with the germline gene, which may arise from a read error. The sample was also reused in another study, on T cells in Graves' hyperthyroidism and ophthalmopathy. As that study records: The majority of expanded thyroid clonotypes above 0.001 also appeared in blood.

The chain employs TRBV6-1 and TRBJ1-2; 7 positions match TRBD1. This receptor was taken from a young woman with Graves disease. The specimen was peripheral blood mononuclear cells (PBMCs), collected at new diagnosis, from a patient treated with antithyroid drugs. The CDR3 coding sequence is TGTGCTAGCAGTGAAGCTTCCGGGACAGACGGCTACACCTTC. It specifies CASSEASGTDGYTF.